The sample holds one count of the clone carrying this TCR beta chain. This entry is derived from a study of blood T cell repertoires in COVID-19. Study at large: The United States, Italy and Spain were the sources of the acute and convalescent COVID-19 samples.

Seattle patients were enrolled while actively infected and followed longitudinally. The method was immunoSEQ multiplex PCR; TCRdb's version includes in-frame clones alone and lacks a portion of them. The table shows over 80,000 clones, with around two thirds occurring only once. The CDR3 extends over 15 amino acids. The trim removed 4 bases at V and 4 bases at J, leaving 10 bases unmatched. CDR1 and CDR2 from the germline V gene are SGHNT and YYREEE (reference sequence). V usage is TRBV5-4 and J usage is TRBJ2-5, with TRBD2 matching over 7 bases. The sequenced sample was peripheral blood. The TCR was taken from a man in his 70s with COVID-19, enrolled during active disease. CDR3: CASSPPRTGGETQYF. DNA of the CDR3: TGTGCCAGCAGCCCTCCTAGAACGGGAGGAGAGACCCAGTACTTC.